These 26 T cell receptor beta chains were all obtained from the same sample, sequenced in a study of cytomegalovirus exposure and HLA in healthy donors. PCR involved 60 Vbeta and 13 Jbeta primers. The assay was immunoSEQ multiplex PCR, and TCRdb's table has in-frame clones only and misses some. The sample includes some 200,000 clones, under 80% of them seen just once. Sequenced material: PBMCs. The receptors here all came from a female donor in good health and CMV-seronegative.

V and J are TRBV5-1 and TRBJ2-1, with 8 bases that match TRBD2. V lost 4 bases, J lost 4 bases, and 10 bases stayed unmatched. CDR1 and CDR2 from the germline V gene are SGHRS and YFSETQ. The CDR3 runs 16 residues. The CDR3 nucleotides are TGCGCCAGCAGCGAGCAAGGCGGGGGGCGGTACAATGAGCAGTTCTTC. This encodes CASSEQGGGRYNEQFF.

The DNA for the CDR3 is TGTGCCAGCAGCGCCCTCCTAGCGTGGGGATACAATGAGCAGTTCTTC. Translated, it gives CASSALLAWGYNEQFF. The chain has TRBV9 and TRBJ2-1, with a possible D match to TRBD2 (6 bases). V was trimmed by 3 bases and J by 4 bases, leaving 17 bases between them. The CDR3 totals 16 residues. Germline CDR1 reads SGDLS; CDR2 reads YYNGEE. The full variable domain, its missing parts supplied by reference TRBV9 and TRBJ2-1, is DSGVTQTPKHLITATGQRVTLRCSPRSGDLSVYWYQQSLDQGLQFLIQYYNGEERAKGNILERFSAQQFPDLHSELNLSSLELGDSALYFCASSALLAWGYNEQFFGPGTRLTVL.

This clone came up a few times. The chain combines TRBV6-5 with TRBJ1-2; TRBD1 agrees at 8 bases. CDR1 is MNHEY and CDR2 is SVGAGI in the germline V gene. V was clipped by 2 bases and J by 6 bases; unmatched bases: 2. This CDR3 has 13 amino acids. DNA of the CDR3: TGTGCCAGCAGTTACGACAGGGGAGATGGCTACACCTTC. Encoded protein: CASSYDRGDGYTF.

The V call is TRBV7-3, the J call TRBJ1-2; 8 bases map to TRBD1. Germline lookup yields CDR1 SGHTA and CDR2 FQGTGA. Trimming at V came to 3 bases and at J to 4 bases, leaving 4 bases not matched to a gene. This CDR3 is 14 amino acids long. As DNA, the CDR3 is TGTGCCAGCAGCTTGACAGGGGAAGGCTATGGCTACACCTTC. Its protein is CASSLTGEGYGYTF.

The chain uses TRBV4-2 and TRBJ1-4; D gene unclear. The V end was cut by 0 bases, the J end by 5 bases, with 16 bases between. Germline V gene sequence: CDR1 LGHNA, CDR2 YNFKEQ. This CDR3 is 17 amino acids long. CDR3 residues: CASSQDSMGSGNEKLFF. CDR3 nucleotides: TGTGCCAGCAGCCAAGATAGTATGGGGTCGGGGAATGAAAAACTGTTTTTT.

The CDR3 DNA sequence: TGTGCCAGCAGAGGAGTGTACAATGAGCAGTTCTTC. It yields the protein CASRGVYNEQFF. The chain carries TRBV28 and TRBJ2-1; the D is unclear. The V and J ends lost 6 bases and 4 bases respectively, with 7 bases between them. The CDR3 extends over 12 amino acids. Germline values: CDR1 MDHEN, CDR2 SYDVKM.

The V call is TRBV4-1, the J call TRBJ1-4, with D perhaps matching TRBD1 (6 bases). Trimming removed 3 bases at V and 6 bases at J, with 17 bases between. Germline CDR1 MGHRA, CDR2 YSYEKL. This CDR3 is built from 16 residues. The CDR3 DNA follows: TGCGCCAGCAGCCAGGGCCTCCTTAAGGGGGATGAAAAACTGTTTTTT. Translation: CASSQGLLKGDEKLFF.

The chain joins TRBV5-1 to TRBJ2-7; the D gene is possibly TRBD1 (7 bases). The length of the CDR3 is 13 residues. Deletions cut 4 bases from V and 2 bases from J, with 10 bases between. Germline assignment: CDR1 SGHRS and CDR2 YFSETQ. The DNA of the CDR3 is TGCGCCAGCAGCGCCAGGGGGGCCTACGAGCAGTACTTC. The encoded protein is CASSARGAYEQYF.

CDR3 in DNA: TGTGCCAGCAGCGCCCTGGGGGGGCGACGCACTGAAGCTTTCTTT. It encodes CASSALGGRRTEAFF. This rearrangement joins TRBV11-2 to TRBJ1-1; D possibly corresponds to TRBD1 (6 bases). V was pared by 5 bases and J by 4 bases, with 17 bases between. CDR1 SGHAT and CDR2 FQNNGV come from the germline V gene. This CDR3 region has 15 residues.

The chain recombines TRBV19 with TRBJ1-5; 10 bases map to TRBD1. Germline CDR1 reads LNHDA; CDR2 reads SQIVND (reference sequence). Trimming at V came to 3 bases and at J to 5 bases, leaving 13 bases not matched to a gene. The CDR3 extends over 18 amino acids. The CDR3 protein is CASSITAGTGVGDQPQHF. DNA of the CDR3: TGTGCCAGTAGTATCACTGCCGGGACAGGGGTGGGGGATCAGCCCCAGCATTTT.

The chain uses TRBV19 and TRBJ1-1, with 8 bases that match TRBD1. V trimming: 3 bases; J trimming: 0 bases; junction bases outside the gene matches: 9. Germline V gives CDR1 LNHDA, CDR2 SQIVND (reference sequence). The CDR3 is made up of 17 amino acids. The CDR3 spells CASSIRAGGEVNTEAFF. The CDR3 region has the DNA TGTGCCAGTAGTATCCGTGCAGGGGGCGAGGTGAACACTGAAGCTTTCTTT.

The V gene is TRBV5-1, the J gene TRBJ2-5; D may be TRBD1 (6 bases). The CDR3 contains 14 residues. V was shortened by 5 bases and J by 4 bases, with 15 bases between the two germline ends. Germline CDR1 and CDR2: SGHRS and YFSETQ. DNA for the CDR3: TGCGCCAGCAGTCTGTCAGGGGTCACAGAGACCCAGTACTTC. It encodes CASSLSGVTETQYF.

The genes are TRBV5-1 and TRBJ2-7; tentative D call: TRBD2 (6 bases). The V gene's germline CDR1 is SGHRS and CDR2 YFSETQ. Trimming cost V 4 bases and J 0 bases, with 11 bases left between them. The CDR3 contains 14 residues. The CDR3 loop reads CASSGGTSSYEQYF. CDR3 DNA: TGCGCCAGCAGCGGGGGGACGAGCTCCTACGAGCAGTACTTC.

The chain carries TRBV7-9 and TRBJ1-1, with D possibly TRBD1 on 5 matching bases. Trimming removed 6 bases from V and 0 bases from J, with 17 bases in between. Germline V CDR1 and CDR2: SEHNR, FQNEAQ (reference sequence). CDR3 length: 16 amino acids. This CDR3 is CASSPKSGLLNTEAFF. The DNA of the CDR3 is TGTGCCAGCAGTCCAAAATCGGGACTTTTGAACACTGAAGCTTTCTTT.

The CDR3 loop is CASNYRDSTYEQYF. The CDR3 bases are TGTGCCAGTAATTACCGGGACTCAACCTACGAGCAGTACTTC. V gene TRBV19 combines with J gene TRBJ2-7; possibly TRBD2 for D (6 bases). The CDR3 consists of 14 residues. The V and J ends lost 7 bases and 2 bases respectively, with 15 bases between them. CDR1 and CDR2 (germline): LNHDA, SQIVND (reference sequence).

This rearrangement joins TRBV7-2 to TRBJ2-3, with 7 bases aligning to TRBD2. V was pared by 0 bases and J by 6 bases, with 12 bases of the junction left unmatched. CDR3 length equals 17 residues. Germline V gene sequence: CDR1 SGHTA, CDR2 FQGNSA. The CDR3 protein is CASSLAAGLVGADTQYF. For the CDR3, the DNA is TGTGCCAGCAGCTTAGCGGCCGGACTAGTCGGGGCCGATACGCAGTATTTT.

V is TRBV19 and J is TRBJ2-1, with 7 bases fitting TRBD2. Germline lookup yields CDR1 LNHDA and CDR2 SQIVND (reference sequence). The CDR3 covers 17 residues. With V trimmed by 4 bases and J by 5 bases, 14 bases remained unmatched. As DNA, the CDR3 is TGTGCCAGTAGTAGCCGCTCCTGGGCGGGGGAGCACAATGAGCAGTTCTTC. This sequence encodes CASSSRSWAGEHNEQFF. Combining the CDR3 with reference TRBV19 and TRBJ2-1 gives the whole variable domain DGGITQSPKYLFRKEGQNVTLSCEQNLNHDAMYWYRQDPGQGLRLIYYSQIVNDFQKGDIAEGYSVSREKKESFPLTVTSAQKNPTAFYLCASSSRSWAGEHNEQFFGPGTRLTVL.

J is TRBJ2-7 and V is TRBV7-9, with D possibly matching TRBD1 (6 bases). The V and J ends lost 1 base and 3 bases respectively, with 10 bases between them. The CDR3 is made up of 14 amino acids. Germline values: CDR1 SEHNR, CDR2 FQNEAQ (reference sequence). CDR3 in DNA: TGTGCCAGCAGCTTAGAAAAGGACAGCTACGAGCAGTACTTC. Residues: CASSLEKDSYEQYF.

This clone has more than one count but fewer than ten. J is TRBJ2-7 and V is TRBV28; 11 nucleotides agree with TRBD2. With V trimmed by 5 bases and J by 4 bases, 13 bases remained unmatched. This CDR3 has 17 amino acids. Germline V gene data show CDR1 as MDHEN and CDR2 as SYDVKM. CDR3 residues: CASSPFTSGGPRYEQYF. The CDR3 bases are TGTGCCAGCAGTCCCTTCACTAGCGGGGGACCAAGATACGAGCAGTACTTC.

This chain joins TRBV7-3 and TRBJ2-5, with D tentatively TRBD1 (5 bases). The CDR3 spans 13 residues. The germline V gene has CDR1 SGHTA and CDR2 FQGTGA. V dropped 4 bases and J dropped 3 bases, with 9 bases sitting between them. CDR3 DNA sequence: TGTGCCAGCAGCTCCTTAGGGGAAGAGACCCAGTACTTC. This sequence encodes CASSSLGEETQYF.

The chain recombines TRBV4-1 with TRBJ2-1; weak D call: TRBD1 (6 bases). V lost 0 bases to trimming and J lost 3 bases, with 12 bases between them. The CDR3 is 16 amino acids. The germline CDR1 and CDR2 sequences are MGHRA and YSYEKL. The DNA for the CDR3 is TGCGCCAGCAGCCAAGATAATGGGGGCTACTACAATGAGCAGTTCTTC. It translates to CASSQDNGGYYNEQFF.

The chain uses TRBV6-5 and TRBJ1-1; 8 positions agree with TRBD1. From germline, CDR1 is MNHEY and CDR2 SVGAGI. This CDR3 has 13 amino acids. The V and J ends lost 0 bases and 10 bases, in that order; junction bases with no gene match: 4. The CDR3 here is CASSYSGQGGAFF. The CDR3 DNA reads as TGTGCCAGCAGTTACTCCGGACAGGGAGGAGCTTTCTTT.

Here the CDR3 reads CASSRDRVGEKLFF. DNA for the CDR3: TGCGCCAGCAGCCGCGACAGGGTCGGGGAAAAACTGTTTTTT. The rearrangement joins TRBV4-1 to TRBJ1-4; 7 bases line up with TRBD1. The germline gives CDR1 MGHRA, CDR2 YSYEKL. The CDR3 is 14 residues long. Unmatched junction bases numbered 7, after V lost 4 bases and J lost 8 bases.

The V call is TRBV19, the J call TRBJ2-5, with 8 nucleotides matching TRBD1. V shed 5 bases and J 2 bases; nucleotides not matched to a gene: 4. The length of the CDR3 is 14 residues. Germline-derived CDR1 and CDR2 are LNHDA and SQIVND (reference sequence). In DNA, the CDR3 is TGTGCCAGTAGTCCACAGGGGGGACAAGAGACCCAGTACTTC. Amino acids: CASSPQGGQETQYF.

The CDR3 here is CAWSVDGGSTDTQYF. CDR3 DNA: TGTGCCTGGAGTGTAGATGGCGGTAGCACAGATACGCAGTATTTT. The chain couples TRBV30 to TRBJ2-3; D gene uncertain. The CDR3 consists of 15 residues. V lost 0 bases and J 0 bases, leaving 10 bases between the germline ends. In germline, CDR1 is GTSNPN, CDR2 SVGIG (reference sequence).

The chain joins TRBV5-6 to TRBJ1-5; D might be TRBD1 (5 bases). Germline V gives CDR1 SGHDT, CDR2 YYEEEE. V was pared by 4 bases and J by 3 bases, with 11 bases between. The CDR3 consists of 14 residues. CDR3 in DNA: TGTGCCAGCAGCCAAGACAGAAACAATCAGCCCCAGCATTTT. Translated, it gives CASSQDRNNQPQHF.